This T cell receptor (beta chain) was retrieved from a study of T-cell reconstitution after alpha-beta-depleted transplantation in children. Library preparation (for TCRbeta) was performed with unique molecular identifiers. TCRdb processed the PCR reads anew with MiXCR; each CDR3 protein has one entry. The table lists around 600,000 distinct CDR3 sequences, 10% of them singletons. In its sample, this clonotype was seen many times. Material: PBMCs from the stem cell graft donor, obtained from the stem cell graft. The TCR originated in a human donor who donated a stem cell graft to a child with acute myeloid leukemia.

The CDR3 protein is CASSYSGGSQTDTQYF. The DNA for the CDR3 is TGTGCCAGCAGTTACTCGGGCGGGAGTCAAACAGATACGCAGTATTTT. The chain is built from TRBV6-5 and TRBJ2-3; 7 bases are shared with TRBD2. The CDR3 loop spans 16 amino acids. Germline V gene lookup returns CDR1 MNHEY and CDR2 SVGAGI. V dropped 0 bases and J dropped 3; count of bases not matched to a gene: 6.